These T cell receptor beta chains were read from a single sample in a study of early T cells in non-severe SARS-CoV-2 infection. MiXCR, run by TCRdb on the 5' RACE reads, gives a single entry per CDR3 protein. The table records more than 95,000 distinct CDR3 sequences, over 15% of them present only once. Sequencing was carried out using whole blood. These receptors all come from an adult who was a healthcare worker with PCR-confirmed SARS-CoV-2 infection or an uninfected control (not recorded which). Both conserved end residues are part of each CDR3. The D gene is left open where the match is weak. Expanded clones are given a class, and other clones once, few, many or no size at all.

J gene: TRBJ2-7; D gene: NA; clone size: NA; V gene: TRBV19; CDR3 protein: CASSIGSSYEQYF; CDR3 DNA: TGTGCCAGTAGTATTGGGAGCTCCTACGAGCAGTACTTC
J gene: TRBJ2-1; D gene: NA; clone size: few; V gene: TRBV28; CDR3 protein: CASSPSAVNEQFF; CDR3 DNA: TGTGCCAGCAGTCCATCTGCAGTCAATGAGCAGTTCTTC
J gene: TRBJ2-7; D gene: NA; clone size: few; V gene: TRBV7-9; CDR3 protein: CAVTGTHLEYEQYF; CDR3 DNA: TGTGCCGTTACCGGGACCCACCTAGAGTACGAGCAGTACTTC
J gene: TRBJ2-3; D gene: TRBD2; clone size: NA; V gene: TRBV7-9; CDR3 protein: CASSIPLAEHTDTQYF; CDR3 DNA: TGTGCCAGCAGCATTCCCCTAGCGGAGCACACAGATACGCAGTATTTT
J gene: TRBJ1-6; D gene: TRBD1; clone size: few; V gene: TRBV18; CDR3 protein: CASHLDRGNSPLHF; CDR3 DNA: TGTGCCAGCCATCTGGACAGGGGTAATTCACCCCTCCACTTT
J gene: TRBJ2-4; D gene: NA; clone size: few; V gene: TRBV13; CDR3 protein: CASSLFAGAKNIQYF; CDR3 DNA: TGTGCCAGCAGCTTATTCGCGGGCGCCAAAAACATTCAGTACTTC
J gene: TRBJ1-4; D gene: NA; clone size: many; V gene: TRBV12-3/TRBV12-4; CDR3 protein: CASGFSTDAREKLFF; CDR3 DNA: TGTGCCAGCGGATTCTCGACGGACGCGAGAGAAAAACTGTTTTTT
J gene: TRBJ2-1; D gene: TRBD2; clone size: few; V gene: TRBV7-9; CDR3 protein: CASARLAPNEQFF; CDR3 DNA: TGTGCCAGCGCCCGACTAGCGCCCAATGAGCAGTTCTTC
J gene: TRBJ2-1; D gene: NA; clone size: NA; V gene: TRBV7-2; CDR3 protein: CASSFDSSSYNEQFF; CDR3 DNA: TGTGCCAGCAGCTTTGACTCAAGCTCCTACAATGAGCAGTTCTTC
J gene: TRBJ2-7; D gene: TRBD2; clone size: NA; V gene: TRBV5-6; CDR3 protein: CASSPGGGLRSYEQYF; CDR3 DNA: TGTGCCAGCAGCCCGGGGGGAGGACTCCGCTCCTACGAGCAGTACTTC
J gene: TRBJ2-1; D gene: NA; clone size: few; V gene: TRBV27; CDR3 protein: CASSLSLGVWNEQFF; CDR3 DNA: TGTGCCAGCAGTTTAAGTCTCGGGGTCTGGAATGAGCAGTTCTTC
J gene: TRBJ1-5; D gene: NA; clone size: many; V gene: TRBV20-1; CDR3 protein: CSAATGTGNQPQHF; CDR3 DNA: TGCAGTGCTGCTACAGGGACGGGCAATCAGCCCCAGCATTTT
J gene: TRBJ1-3; D gene: NA; clone size: NA; V gene: TRBV6-5; CDR3 protein: CASSYRGKGNTIYF; CDR3 DNA: TGTGCCAGCAGTTACCGGGGGAAAGGAAACACCATATATTTT
J gene: TRBJ2-7; D gene: NA; clone size: NA; V gene: TRBV28; CDR3 protein: CASSRDNNYEQYF; CDR3 DNA: TGTGCCAGCAGTCGGGACAATAACTACGAGCAGTACTTC
J gene: TRBJ1-2; D gene: NA; clone size: many; V gene: TRBV27; CDR3 protein: CAVRERGSGYTF; CDR3 DNA: TGTGCAGTTCGGGAAAGAGGGAGTGGCTACACCTTC
J gene: TRBJ2-1; D gene: TRBD2; clone size: NA; V gene: TRBV5-4; CDR3 protein: CASSYSGRTYNEQFF; CDR3 DNA: TGTGCCAGCAGCTATAGCGGGAGAACCTACAATGAGCAGTTCTTC
J gene: TRBJ1-1; D gene: NA; clone size: few; V gene: TRBV4-1; CDR3 protein: CASSQAGDPNTEAFF; CDR3 DNA: TGCGCCAGCAGCCAAGCTGGAGACCCTAACACTGAAGCTTTCTTT
J gene: TRBJ1-1; D gene: TRBD1; clone size: many; V gene: TRBV20-1; CDR3 protein: CSAKTGTGSRTEAFF; CDR3 DNA: TGCAGTGCTAAAACCGGGACAGGGTCACGTACTGAAGCTTTCTTT
J gene: TRBJ2-1; D gene: NA; clone size: NA; V gene: TRBV9; CDR3 protein: CASSAGTDNYNEQFF; CDR3 DNA: TGTGCCAGCAGCGCCGGGACTGATAACTACAATGAGCAGTTCTTC
J gene: TRBJ2-1; D gene: NA; clone size: many; V gene: TRBV21-1; CDR3 protein: CASSKVCGGEFREQFF; CDR3 DNA: TGTGCCAGCAGCAAAGTGTGCGGGGGCGAGTTTCGTGAGCAGTTCTTC
J gene: TRBJ1-2; D gene: NA; clone size: NA; V gene: TRBV6-6; CDR3 protein: CASSYVQGGGYTF; CDR3 DNA: TGTGCCAGCAGTTACGTCCAGGGAGGTGGCTACACCTTC
J gene: TRBJ2-1; D gene: NA; clone size: NA; V gene: TRBV12-3/TRBV12-4; CDR3 protein: CASSPRSNEQFF; CDR3 DNA: TGTGCCAGCAGCCCTCGTTCAAATGAGCAGTTCTTC
J gene: TRBJ2-7; D gene: TRBD2; clone size: NA; V gene: TRBV4-3; CDR3 protein: CASSQASSGIGAYEQYF; CDR3 DNA: TGCGCCAGCAGCCAAGCCTCTAGCGGGATCGGGGCTTACGAGCAGTACTTC
J gene: TRBJ2-7; D gene: NA; clone size: NA; V gene: TRBV27; CDR3 protein: CASSYGSGSSYEQYF; CDR3 DNA: TGTGCCAGCAGTTATGGGTCTGGCAGCTCCTACGAGCAGTACTTC
J gene: TRBJ2-3; D gene: NA; clone size: many; V gene: TRBV7-8; CDR3 protein: CASSPHGDTQYF; CDR3 DNA: TGTGCCAGCAGTCCGCATGGGGATACGCAGTATTTT
J gene: TRBJ2-7; D gene: TRBD2; clone size: few; V gene: TRBV20-1; CDR3 protein: CSAMGGSASKYYEQYF; CDR3 DNA: TGCAGTGCTATGGGAGGGTCCGCTAGTAAGTACTACGAGCAGTACTTC
J gene: TRBJ2-1; D gene: NA; clone size: NA; V gene: TRBV15; CDR3 protein: CATSRVGTGLVF; CDR3 DNA: TGTGCCACCAGCAGAGTAGGGACGGGGCTTGTCTTC
J gene: TRBJ2-2; D gene: NA; clone size: NA; V gene: TRBV29-1; CDR3 protein: CSVVGNTGELFF; CDR3 DNA: TGCAGCGTTGTCGGGAACACCGGGGAGCTGTTTTTT